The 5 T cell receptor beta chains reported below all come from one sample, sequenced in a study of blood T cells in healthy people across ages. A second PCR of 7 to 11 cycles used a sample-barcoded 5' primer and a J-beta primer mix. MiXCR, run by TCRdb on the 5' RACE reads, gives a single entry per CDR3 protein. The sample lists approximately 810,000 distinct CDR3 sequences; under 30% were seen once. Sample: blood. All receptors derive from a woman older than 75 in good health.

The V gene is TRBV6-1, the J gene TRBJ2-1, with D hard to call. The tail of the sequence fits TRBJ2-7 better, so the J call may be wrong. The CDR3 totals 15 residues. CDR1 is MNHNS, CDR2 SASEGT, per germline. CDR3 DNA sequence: TGTGCCAGCAGTGAACGCCTTCAGGTGAACAATGAGCAGTACTTC. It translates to CASSERLQVNNEQYF.

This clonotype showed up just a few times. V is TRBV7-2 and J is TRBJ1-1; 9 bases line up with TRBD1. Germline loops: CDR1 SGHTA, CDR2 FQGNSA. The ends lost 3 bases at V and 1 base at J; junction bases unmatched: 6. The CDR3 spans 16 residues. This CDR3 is CASSFPGQGRNTEAFF. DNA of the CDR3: TGTGCCAGCAGCTTCCCAGGACAGGGGCGGAACACTGAAGCTTTCTTT.

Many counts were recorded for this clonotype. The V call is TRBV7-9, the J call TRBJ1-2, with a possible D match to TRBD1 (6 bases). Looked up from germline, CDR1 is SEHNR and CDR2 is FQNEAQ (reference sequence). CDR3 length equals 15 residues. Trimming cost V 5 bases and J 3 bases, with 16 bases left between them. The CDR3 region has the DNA TGTGCCAGCAGCCCTAGGACAGATCCTCACTATGGCTACACCTTC. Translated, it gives CASSPRTDPHYGYTF.

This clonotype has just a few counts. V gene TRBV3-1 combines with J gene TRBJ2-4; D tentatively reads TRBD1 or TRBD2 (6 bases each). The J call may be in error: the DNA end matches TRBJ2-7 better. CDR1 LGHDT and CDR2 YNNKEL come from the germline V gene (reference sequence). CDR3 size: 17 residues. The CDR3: CASSPVKGGLRSYEQYF. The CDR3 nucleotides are TGTGCCAGCAGCCCGGTTAAGGGGGGCCTAAGGTCCTACGAGCAGTACTTC.

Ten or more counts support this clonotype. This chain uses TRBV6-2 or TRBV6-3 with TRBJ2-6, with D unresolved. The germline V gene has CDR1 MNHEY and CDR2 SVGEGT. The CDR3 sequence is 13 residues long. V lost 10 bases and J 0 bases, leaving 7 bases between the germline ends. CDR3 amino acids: CAITPSGANVLTF. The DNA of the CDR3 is TGTGCCATCACACCCTCTGGGGCCAACGTCCTGACTTTC.